The source of this T cell receptor (beta chain) is a study of cytomegalovirus exposure and HLA in healthy donors. Donors came from a validation cohort of over a hundred subjects, distinct from the first 666-subject cohort. The ends were cut back, 0 bases at V and 4 bases at J, with 12 bases in the middle. CDR3 length equals 15 residues. CDR1 LNHNV and CDR2 YYDKDF come from the germline V gene (reference sequence). Of note for this clone: Its target is not known.

General study findings and limits: According to the study, about 180 TCR beta chains were cytomegalovirus-associated. Accounts indicate the classifier identified cytomegalovirus status with strong specificity and sensitivity.

Profiling relied on immunoSEQ multiplex PCR, and the TCRdb table lists in-frame clones only, not all of them. The sample lists 330,000 or so clones, around 86% occurring once. Sequenced input: PBMCs. This TCR came from a woman between 18 and 29 years old in good health and CMV-seronegative. The genes are TRBV15 and TRBJ1-2, with D hard to call. This CDR3 reads CATSREPTAVYGYTF. CDR3 nucleotide sequence: TGTGCCACCAGCAGAGAACCAACAGCTGTCTATGGCTACACCTTC.